This TCR beta chain was profiled in a study of graft-versus-host responses after intestinal transplantation. For the study at large: Every recipient had anti-thymocyte globulin induction and 2 to 3 years of tacrolimus plus steroids. General study results and limits: Marrow from the recipient contained GvH clones, some of which had appeared first in ileum or blood. Allograft graft-versus-host to host-versus-graft clonal ratios ran high in patients with graft-donor T cell macrochimerism.

TCRdb's copy holds only in-frame clones and misses some; the assay was immunoSEQ multiplex PCR. Counted here are about 21,000 clones, 92% occurring once; the ten biggest clones make up around 46%. This clone is a singleton in its sample. The antigen is not known. With V trimmed by 5 bases and J by 3 bases, 7 bases remained unmatched. The length of the CDR3 is 15 residues. Germline CDR1 and CDR2: MDHEN and SYDVKM. The rearrangement uses TRBV28 and TRBJ2-3; TRBD1 matches 8 bases. The sequenced sample was PBMCs, obtained around 37 weeks after intestinal transplant. This TCR was recovered from a human patient who received an intestinal transplant, so some T cells may come from the graft donor. CDR3 in amino acids: CASSRGQDQTDTQYF. Here the CDR3 DNA reads TGTGCCAGCAGTAGGGGACAGGACCAGACAGATACGCAGTATTTT.